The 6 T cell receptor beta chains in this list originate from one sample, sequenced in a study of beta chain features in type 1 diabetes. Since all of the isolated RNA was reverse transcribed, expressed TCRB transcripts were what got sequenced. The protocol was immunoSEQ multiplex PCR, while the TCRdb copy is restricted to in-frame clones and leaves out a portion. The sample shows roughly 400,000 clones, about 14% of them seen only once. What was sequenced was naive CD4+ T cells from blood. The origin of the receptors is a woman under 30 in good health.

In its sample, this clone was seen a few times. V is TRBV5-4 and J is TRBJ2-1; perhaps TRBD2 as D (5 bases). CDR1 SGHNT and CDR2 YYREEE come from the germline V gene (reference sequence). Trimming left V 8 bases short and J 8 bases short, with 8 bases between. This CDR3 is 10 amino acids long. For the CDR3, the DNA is TGTGCCAGGCGGCGGGATGAGCAGTTCTTC. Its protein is CARRRDEQFF.

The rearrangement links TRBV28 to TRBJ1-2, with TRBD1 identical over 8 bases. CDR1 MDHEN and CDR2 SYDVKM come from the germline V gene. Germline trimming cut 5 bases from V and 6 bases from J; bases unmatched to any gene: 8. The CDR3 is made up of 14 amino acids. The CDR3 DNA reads TGTGCCAGCAGTACACCCAGGGGGCGCCATGGCTACACCTTC. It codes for CASSTPRGRHGYTF.

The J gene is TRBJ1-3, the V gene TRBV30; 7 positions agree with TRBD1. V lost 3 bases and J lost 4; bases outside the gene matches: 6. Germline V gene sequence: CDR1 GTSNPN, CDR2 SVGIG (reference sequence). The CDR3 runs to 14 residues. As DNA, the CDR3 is TGTGCCTGGAGGGGGACAGAGAGAGGAAACACCATATATTTT. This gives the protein CAWRGTERGNTIYF.

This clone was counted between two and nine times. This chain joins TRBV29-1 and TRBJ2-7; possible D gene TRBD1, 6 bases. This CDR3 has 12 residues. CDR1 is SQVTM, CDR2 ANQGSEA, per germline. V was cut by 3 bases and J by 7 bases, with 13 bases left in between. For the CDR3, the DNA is TGCAGCGTTGACTTGGGGGCGCGGGAGCAGTACTTC. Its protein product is CSVDLGAREQYF.

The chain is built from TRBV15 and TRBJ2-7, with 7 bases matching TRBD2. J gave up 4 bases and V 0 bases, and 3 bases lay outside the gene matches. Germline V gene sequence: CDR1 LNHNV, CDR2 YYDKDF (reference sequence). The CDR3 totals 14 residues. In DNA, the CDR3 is TGTGCCACCAGCAGAGATGGGAGGGCGTACGAGCAGTACTTC. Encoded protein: CATSRDGRAYEQYF.

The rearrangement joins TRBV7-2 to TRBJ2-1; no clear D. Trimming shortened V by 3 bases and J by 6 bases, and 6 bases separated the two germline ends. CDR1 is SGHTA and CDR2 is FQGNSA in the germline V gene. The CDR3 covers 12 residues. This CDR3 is CASSLSVNEQFF. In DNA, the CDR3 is TGTGCCAGCAGCTTGTCGGTCAATGAGCAGTTCTTC.